The 7 T cell receptor beta chains reported below all come from one sample, sequenced in a study of blood T cells in healthy people across ages. A sample-barcoded 5' primer and a J-beta primer mix were used in a second PCR of about 6 to 11 cycles. A single record per CDR3 protein comes from TCRdb applying MiXCR to the 5' RACE reads. The table includes 550,000 to 750,000 distinct CDR3 sequences, 20% to 25% detected once. Source material: blood. These receptors were taken from a man in his 70s in good health.

The rearrangement links TRBV3-1 to TRBJ2-7, with TRBD2 as a possible D gene (6 bases). CDR1 is LGHDT and CDR2 is YNNKEL in the germline V gene (reference sequence). The CDR3 is 17 amino acids. Trimming cost V 2 bases and J 5 bases, with 22 bases left between them. The CDR3 loop reads CASSQQLGDSFVHEQYF. CDR3 nucleotides: TGTGCCAGCAGCCAACAACTCGGGGACTCGTTCGTCCACGAGCAGTACTTC.

To note about this clonotype: One end of the junction fails to match germline, which may point to a read error. This sequence joins TRBV12-3 or TRBV12-4 and TRBJ2-7; D possibly corresponds to TRBD1 (6 bases). The CDR3 covers 14 residues. The CDR3 DNA is TGTACCAGCAGCCCGGGACAAAAAAACCACGAGCAGTACTTC. Its protein product is CTSSPGQKNHEQYF.

The V and J genes are TRBV3-1 and TRBJ2-1; TRBD2 is a possible D gene (5 bases). Germline CDR1 and CDR2: LGHDT and YNNKEL (reference sequence). Trimming took 3 bases from V and 5 from J, leaving 11 bases between them. This CDR3 spans 14 amino acids. CDR3 loop: CASSQNGGNNEQFF. For the CDR3, the DNA is TGTGCCAGCAGCCAGAACGGAGGCAACAATGAGCAGTTCTTC.

The chain has TRBV3-1 and TRBJ2-1, with 9 bases identical to TRBD1. V lost 5 bases to trimming and J lost 13 bases; unmatched junction nucleotides: 9. Germline assignment: CDR1 LGHDT and CDR2 YNNKEL (reference sequence). This CDR3 spans 13 amino acids. CDR3 residues: CASSDRDRELQFF. The CDR3 coding sequence is TGTGCCAGCAGCGACCGGGACAGGGAATTACAGTTCTTC.

This chain uses TRBV4-3 with TRBJ2-2; 11 bases align to TRBD1. Germline V gene sequence: CDR1 LGHNA, CDR2 YSLEER. The CDR3 loop spans 16 amino acids. With V trimmed by 4 bases and J by 3 bases, 4 bases remained unmatched. In nucleotides, the CDR3 is TGCGCCAGCAGCCTCAGGGGACAGGGGGACACCGGGGAGCTGTTTTTT. The encoded protein is CASSLRGQGDTGELFF.

This clonotype occurred a few times. This chain links TRBV5-1 with TRBJ2-1; possibly TRBD2 for D (5 bases). V lost 0 bases, J lost 3 bases, and 10 bases lay in between. Germline V lookup: CDR1 SGHRS, CDR2 YFSETQ. There are 15 residues in the CDR3. CDR3 bases: TGCGCCAGCAGCTTGGTCGGGGATTACTACAATGAGCAGTTCTTC. The encoded protein is CASSLVGDYYNEQFF. The full variable domain, rest sourced from reference TRBV5-1 and TRBJ2-1, is KAGVTQTPRYLIKTRGQQVTLSCSPISGHRSVSWYQQTPGQGLQFLFEYFSETQRNKGNFPGRFSGRQFSNSRSEMNVSTLELGDSALYLCASSLVGDYYNEQFFGPGTRLTVL.

This rearrangement joins TRBV5-6 to TRBJ2-4; no definite D call. The CDR3 covers 16 residues. V lost 4 bases, J lost 3 bases, and 17 bases lay in between. Germline-derived CDR1 and CDR2 are SGHDT and YYEEEE. The CDR3, as DNA: TGTGCCAGCAGCCAGGATGGGGTAGTAGGCAAAAACATTCAGTACTTC. It is translated as CASSQDGVVGKNIQYF.